The TCR beta chain under discussion was sequenced for a study of identical twins. Using its own MiXCR run on the 5' RACE reads, TCRdb lists one record per CDR3 protein. The data hold roughly 1,500,000 distinct CDR3 sequences, with roughly a third observed a single time. The CDR3 totals 13 residues. CDR1 LGHNT and CDR2 FRNRAP come from the germline V gene. Trimming pared 5 bases from V and 4 bases from J, leaving 11 bases between. Only healthy Caucasians were included as donors. This clonotype has more than one count but fewer than ten. The sequence was obtained from a newborn girl in good health. The rearrangement joins TRBV12-5 to TRBJ2-5; the D gene could be TRBD1 or TRBD2 (6 bases each). The material sequenced was cord blood. The CDR3 DNA reads as TGTGCTAGTGGTCAGGGGAGGATAGAGACCCAGTACTTC. Its translation is CASGQGRIETQYF.